This paragraph covers one T cell receptor (beta chain) sequence. Authors' analysis steps: Estimates of nucleated cell counts were drawn from the amplification of reference gene primers. TCRdb's copy holds only in-frame clones and misses some; the assay was immunoSEQ multiplex PCR. V and J calls and clone size are given by that table; D and trimming were obtained from the DNA. The sample holds roughly 100,000 clones, over 75% seen once. V was cut by 5 bases and J by 3 bases, with 14 bases left in between. CDR1 MDHEN and CDR2 SYDVKM come from the germline V gene. The CDR3 sequence is 14 residues long. The sample is drawn from a study of blood T cell repertoires in COVID-19. At the level of the study: COVID-19 samples, acute and convalescent, were from the United States, Italy and Spain. T cells, B-cell-depleted T cells, or PBMCs provided the cDNA or gDNA that served as material.

Material for sequencing was peripheral blood. The origin of this receptor is a human donor in a cohort sampled during active COVID-19. The rearrangement uses TRBV28 and TRBJ2-7; maybe TRBD1 (6 bases). The CDR3 nucleotides read TGTGCCAGCAGTCCGGACAGAGGAATCTACGAGCAGTACTTC. This codes for CASSPDRGIYEQYF.